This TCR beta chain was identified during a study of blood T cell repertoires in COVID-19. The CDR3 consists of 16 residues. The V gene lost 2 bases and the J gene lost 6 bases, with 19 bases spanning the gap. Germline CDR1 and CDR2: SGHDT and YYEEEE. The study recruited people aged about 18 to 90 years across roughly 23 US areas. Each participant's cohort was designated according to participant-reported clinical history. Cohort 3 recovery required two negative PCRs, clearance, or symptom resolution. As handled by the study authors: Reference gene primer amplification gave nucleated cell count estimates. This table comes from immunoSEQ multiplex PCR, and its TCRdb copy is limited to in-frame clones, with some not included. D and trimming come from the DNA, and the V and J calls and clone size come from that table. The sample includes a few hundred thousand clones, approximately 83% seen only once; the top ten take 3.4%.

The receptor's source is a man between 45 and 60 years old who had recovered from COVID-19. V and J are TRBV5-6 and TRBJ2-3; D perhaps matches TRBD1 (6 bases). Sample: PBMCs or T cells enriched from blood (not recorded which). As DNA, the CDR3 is TGTGCCAGCAGCTTCGATGAGACAGGCCCAACGGATACGCAGTATTTT. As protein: CASSFDETGPTDTQYF.